This TCR beta chain derives from a study of tumor-infiltrating lymphocytes in primary liver carcinoma. With a constant-region primer, TCR beta cDNA was made from 450 to 550 ng of total RNA. Libraries of TCR beta came from three nested multiplex PCR rounds with slightly modified ARM-PCR. Both of the initial two PCR rounds ran for about 9 cycles and employed TRBV1-TRBV30 forward primers alongside a C-beta reverse primer. MiXCR, applied by TCRdb to the multiplex PCR reads, yields one record per CDR3 protein. The sample carries 150,000 to 200,000 distinct CDR3 sequences, 65% recorded once. Both blood RNA, taken from unsorted whole blood, and germline DNA were extracted. Germline V gene sequence: CDR1 MNHEY, CDR2 SVGAGI. J lost 8 bases, V lost 7 bases, and 12 bases had no gene match. The CDR3 totals 16 residues.

The rearrangement links TRBV6-5 to TRBJ1-5, with 12 bases aligning to TRBD1. Specimen: peripheral blood. The source of this sequence is a woman aged 60-75 years with primary liver carcinoma and hepatitis B virus infection. CDR3 coding DNA: TGTGCCAGCAAGATACCGGGACAGGGGGCTATGAAGCCCCAGCATTTT. Its protein product is CASKIPGQGAMKPQHF.